The 25 T cell receptor beta chains given below trace back to one sample, sequenced in a study of graft-versus-host responses after intestinal transplantation. Sequencing used immunoSEQ multiplex PCR; TCRdb keeps in-frame clones, though not all of them. Among 9,000 to 13,000 clones listed, roughly 30% were seen once. Material: alloreactive CD4+ T cells from a mixed lymphocyte reaction culture, obtained before transplantation. As for subset: CFSE-low proliferating T cells sorted from roughly 6-day pre-transplant mixed lymphocyte reaction (GvH or HvG direction). The receptors were sampled from a human patient who was an organ donor for intestinal transplantation.

The chain carries TRBV5-1 and TRBJ2-1; 12 positions agree with TRBD2. The CDR3 has 16 amino acids. V was pared by 4 bases and J by 4 bases, with 6 bases of the junction left unmatched. Germline CDR1 and CDR2: SGHRS and YFSETQ. This CDR3 reads CASSKGLAGPYNEQFF. The CDR3 nucleotides are TGCGCCAGCAGCAAAGGACTAGCGGGGCCTTACAATGAGCAGTTCTTC.

This sequence joins TRBV7-9 and TRBJ1-2; 9 positions agree with TRBD1. This CDR3 region has 16 residues. V trimming: 3 bases; J trimming: 5 bases; junction bases outside the gene matches: 10. Germline CDR1 is SEHNR and CDR2 is FQNEAQ (reference sequence). CDR3 loop: CASSFGGQGRLYGYTF. In nucleotides, the CDR3 is TGTGCCAGCAGCTTTGGTGGACAGGGGAGGTTGTATGGCTACACCTTC.

This chain links TRBV19 with TRBJ1-4, with TRBD1 matching 9 bases. This CDR3 contains 14 residues. CDR1 is LNHDA and CDR2 is SQIVND in the germline V gene (reference sequence). V dropped 6 bases and J dropped 7; count of bases not matched to a gene: 6. The CDR3, as DNA: TGTGCCAGTAGCCGACAGGGGGATGGTGAAAAACTGTTTTTT. It translates to CASSRQGDGEKLFF.

This chain uses TRBV19 with TRBJ1-2; 7 positions match TRBD1. V was clipped by 7 bases and J by 2 bases; unmatched bases: 4. Germline V lookup: CDR1 LNHDA, CDR2 SQIVND (reference sequence). The CDR3 covers 13 residues. CDR3 bases: TGTGCCAGTAACCCGACAGGGAACTATGGCTACACCTTC. This encodes CASNPTGNYGYTF.

V and J are TRBV28 and TRBJ2-7; unclear D gene. CDR1 and CDR2 from the germline V gene are MDHEN and SYDVKM. The CDR3 is 15 amino acids. V shed 4 bases and J shed 0 bases, with 13 bases lying between them. The CDR3 bases are TGTGCCAGCAGTTCAGTGGCAGTCATCTCCTACGAGCAGTACTTC. This gives the protein CASSSVAVISYEQYF.

This clone showed up just a few times. CDR3 coding DNA: TGTGCCAGCTCACCCAGAGGGTTAGGCTTGCTTCGCTCCTACGAGCAGTACTTC. It specifies CASSPRGLGLLRSYEQYF. The chain carries TRBV18 and TRBJ2-7, with a tentative D call TRBD2 (5 bases). V dropped 3 bases and J dropped 0 bases, with 21 bases sitting between them. This CDR3 has 18 amino acids. Germline V lookup: CDR1 KGHSH, CDR2 LQKENI.

V gene TRBV5-1 combines with J gene TRBJ1-2; D ambiguous. Trimming shortened V by 4 bases and J by 1 base, and 8 bases separated the two germline ends. The CDR3 spans 13 residues. Germline V gene lookup returns CDR1 SGHRS and CDR2 YFSETQ. DNA of the CDR3: TGCGCCAGCAGCGCACAGTATAACTATGGCTACACCTTC. Its protein product is CASSAQYNYGYTF.

The V and J genes are TRBV4-3 and TRBJ2-5; tentatively, D is TRBD2 (5 bases). Trimming shortened V by 4 bases and J by 7 bases, and 13 bases separated the two germline ends. The germline V gene encodes CDR1 LGHNA and CDR2 YSLEER. The CDR3 has 13 residues. CDR3 DNA sequence: TGCGCCAGCAGCCTCAAATTTAGCGCGACCCAGTACTTC. Translation: CASSLKFSATQYF.

This clone was seen more than once but under ten times. The chain carries TRBV6-5 and TRBJ2-4; TRBD1 might be the D (5 bases). The CDR3 length is 15 residues. Germline values: CDR1 MNHEY, CDR2 SVGAGI. V lost 8 bases to trimming and J lost 3 bases, with 17 bases between them. The DNA of the CDR3 is TGTGCCAGCCAGAACAGGCATTCGATCAAAAACATTCAGTACTTC. This encodes CASQNRHSIKNIQYF.

This chain links TRBV28 with TRBJ2-7, with TRBD1 identical over 7 bases. Germline V gene sequence: CDR1 MDHEN, CDR2 SYDVKM. The ends lost 2 bases at V and 4 bases at J; junction bases unmatched: 11. This CDR3 has 16 residues. The CDR3 is CASSLRQGAWGYEQYF. The CDR3 DNA is TGTGCCAGCAGTTTACGACAGGGTGCGTGGGGTTACGAGCAGTACTTC.

The chain is built from TRBV7-9 and TRBJ2-3; D not resolved. The V gene's germline CDR1 is SEHNR and CDR2 FQNEAQ (reference sequence). This CDR3 spans 15 amino acids. Trimming left V 0 bases short and J 6 bases short, with 13 bases between. The CDR3 nucleotides read TGTGCCAGCAGCTTAGCCCTCTCCCCGAGGGATACGCAGTATTTT. Amino acid sequence: CASSLALSPRDTQYF.

This chain uses TRBV5-1 with TRBJ2-5; no firm D call. Trimming cost V 4 bases and J 0 bases, with 13 bases left between them. Germline values: CDR1 SGHRS, CDR2 YFSETQ. CDR3 length equals 15 residues. The CDR3 here is CASSSFTANQETQYF. CDR3 sequence (DNA): TGCGCCAGCAGCAGTTTCACAGCCAACCAAGAGACCCAGTACTTC.

This chain uses TRBV7-2 with TRBJ2-1, with D unclear. V lost 5 bases, J lost 3 bases, and 8 bases lay in between. Germline V lookup: CDR1 SGHTA, CDR2 FQGNSA. CDR3 size: 13 residues. In DNA, the CDR3 is TGTGCCAGCAGCATCAACAGCTACAATGAGCAGTTCTTC. As protein: CASSINSYNEQFF.

Relative to its sample, this clone is medium-sized. A junction boundary mismatches the germline segment, possibly from a read error. The CDR3 loop is CASSLAGDRHSTW. In DNA form, the CDR3 reads TGTGCCAGCAGCCTTGCTGGGGACAGACACAGCACATGG. The chain recombines TRBV7-6 with TRBJ2-7, with 7 nucleotides matching TRBD1. The germline CDR1 and CDR2 sequences are SGHVS and FNYEAQ. The CDR3 totals 13 residues.

The chain joins TRBV19 to TRBJ1-1, with D maybe TRBD1 (6 bases). Germline CDR1 reads LNHDA; CDR2 reads SQIVND (reference sequence). CDR3 length equals 14 residues. V lost 5 bases to trimming and J lost 4 bases, with 14 bases between them. The CDR3 DNA reads as TGTGCCAGTAGTCTCTACAGGGATGTCACTGAAGCTTTCTTT. Protein sequence: CASSLYRDVTEAFF.

This clone turned up a few times. The V and J genes are TRBV6-5 and TRBJ1-5; no reliable D call. Germline V gives CDR1 MNHEY, CDR2 SVGAGI. V lost 2 bases to trimming and J lost 5 bases, with 7 bases between them. The CDR3 totals 13 residues. CDR3 in amino acids: CASSYREHQPQHF. The CDR3, as DNA: TGTGCCAGCAGTTACAGGGAGCATCAGCCCCAGCATTTT.

The V gene is TRBV5-3, the J gene TRBJ2-7; D gene unclear. TRBV5-3 qualifies as an ORF whose function is uncertain. Trimming took off 0 bases at V and 4 bases at J, with 5 bases between the two ends. The CDR3 spans 12 residues. As DNA, the CDR3 is TGTGCCAGAAGCTTGGCACAATACGAGCAGTACTTC. It is translated as CARSLAQYEQYF.

In this sample, this clone is medium-sized. V usage is TRBV21-1 and J usage is TRBJ2-1; TRBD1 is the table's D call and was not checked against the DNA. TRBV21-1 is reported as a pseudogene. This CDR3 spans 16 amino acids. The CDR3 reads CASSKEGQPPYNEQFF. The DNA of the CDR3 is TGTGCCAGCAGCAAAGAAGGACAGCCCCCCTACAATGAGCAGTTCTTC.

The chain couples TRBV20-1 to TRBJ2-3, with D tentatively TRBD2 (5 bases). Germline V gene lookup returns CDR1 DFQATT and CDR2 SNEGSKA (reference sequence). The V and J ends lost 5 bases and 8 bases respectively, with 8 bases between them. This CDR3 is 10 amino acids long. The CDR3 is CSAQSGTQYF. The DNA of the CDR3 is TGCAGTGCTCAAAGCGGTACGCAGTATTTT.

This sequence joins TRBV10-3 and TRBJ1-5; D is perhaps TRBD1 (6 bases). V was clipped by 6 bases and J by 0 bases, with 12 bases between them. The germline V gene has CDR1 ENHRY and CDR2 SYGVKD. This CDR3 spans 15 amino acids. CDR3 region: CAIRRTEDSNQPQHF. Here the CDR3 DNA reads TGTGCCATCAGGAGGACAGAAGATAGCAATCAGCCCCAGCATTTT.

The genes are TRBV19 and TRBJ2-3; the match to TRBD2 covers 11 bases. The CDR3 contains 16 residues. From germline, CDR1 is LNHDA and CDR2 SQIVND (reference sequence). V lost 1 base to trimming and J lost 0 bases; unmatched junction nucleotides: 0. CDR3 residues: CASSIGLAGSTDTQYF. The DNA of the CDR3 is TGTGCCAGTAGTATAGGACTAGCGGGGAGCACAGATACGCAGTATTTT.

The chain links TRBV4-1 to TRBJ2-7; D is possibly TRBD1 (6 bases). Trimming removed 6 bases at V and 0 bases at J, with 18 bases between. CDR3 size: 16 residues. CDR1 MGHRA and CDR2 YSYEKL come from the germline V gene. The DNA of the CDR3 is TGCGCCAGCAGTCGACTGACAGGTTCAGACTCCTACGAGCAGTACTTC. Encoded protein: CASSRLTGSDSYEQYF.

The chain joins TRBV5-6 to TRBJ2-1; the match to TRBD2 covers 8 bases. CDR3 size: 15 residues. Germline assignment: CDR1 SGHDT and CDR2 YYEEEE. V was pared by 4 bases and J by 2 bases, with 5 bases of the junction left unmatched. As DNA, the CDR3 is TGTGCCAGCAGCAGTACGGGGGGGCCCTACAATGAGCAGTTCTTC. Translating it yields CASSSTGGPYNEQFF.

This clone was detected only a few times. The chain recombines TRBV27 with TRBJ1-5; 11 bases line up with TRBD1. This CDR3 has 16 residues. V was clipped by 5 bases and J by 2 bases; unmatched bases: 5. Germline V gives CDR1 MNHEY, CDR2 SMNVEV (reference sequence). For the CDR3, the DNA is TGTGCCAGCAGTCCTTGGACAGGGGGCGGCAATCAGCCCCAGCATTTT. Its translation: CASSPWTGGGNQPQHF.

This CDR3 reads CASSLGRAGANVLTF. The CDR3 nucleotides are TGTGCCAGCAGCTTAGGACGGGCTGGGGCCAACGTCCTGACTTTC. This sequence joins TRBV7-9 and TRBJ2-6; D is uncertain. CDR1 is SEHNR and CDR2 is FQNEAQ in the germline V gene (reference sequence). Trimming removed 1 base at V and 2 bases at J, with 6 bases between. The CDR3 length is 15 residues.